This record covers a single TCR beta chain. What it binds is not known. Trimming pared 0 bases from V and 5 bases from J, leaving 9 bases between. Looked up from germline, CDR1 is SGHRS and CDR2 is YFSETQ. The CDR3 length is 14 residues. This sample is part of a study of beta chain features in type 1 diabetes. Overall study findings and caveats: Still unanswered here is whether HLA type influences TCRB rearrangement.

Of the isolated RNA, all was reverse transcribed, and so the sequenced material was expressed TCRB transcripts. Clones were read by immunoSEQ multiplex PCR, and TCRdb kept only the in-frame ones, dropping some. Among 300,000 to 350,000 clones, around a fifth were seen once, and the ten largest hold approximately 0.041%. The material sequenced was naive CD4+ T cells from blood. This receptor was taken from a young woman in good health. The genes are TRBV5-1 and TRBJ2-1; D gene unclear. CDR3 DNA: TGCGCCAGCAGCTTGGGAGATTCACACAATGAGCAGTTCTTC. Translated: CASSLGDSHNEQFF.